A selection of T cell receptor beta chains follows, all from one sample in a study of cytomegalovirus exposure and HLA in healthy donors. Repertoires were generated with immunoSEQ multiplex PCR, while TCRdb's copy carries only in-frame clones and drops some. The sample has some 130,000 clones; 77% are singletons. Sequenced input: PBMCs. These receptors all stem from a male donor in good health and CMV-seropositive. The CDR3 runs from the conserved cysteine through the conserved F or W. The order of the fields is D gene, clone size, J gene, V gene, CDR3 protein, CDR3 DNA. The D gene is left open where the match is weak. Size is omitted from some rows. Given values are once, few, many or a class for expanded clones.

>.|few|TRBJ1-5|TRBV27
CASSLGPYQPQHF
TGTGCCAGCAGTTTAGGCCCATATCAGCCCCAGCATTTT
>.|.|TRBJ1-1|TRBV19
CASSIWEATEAFF
TGTGCCAGTAGTATCTGGGAGGCCACTGAAGCTTTCTTT
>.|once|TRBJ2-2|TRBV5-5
CASSSFTGPRRTGELFF
TGTGCCAGCAGCTCCTTTACCGGGCCGCGGAGGACCGGGGAGCTGTTTTTT
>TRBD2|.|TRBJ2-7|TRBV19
CASSISSGAYEQYF
TGTGCCAGTAGTATTTCTAGCGGAGCCTACGAGCAGTACTTC
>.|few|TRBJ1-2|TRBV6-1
CASSEDGGGWYGYTF
TGTGCCAGCAGTGAAGATGGGGGCGGGTGGTATGGCTACACCTTC
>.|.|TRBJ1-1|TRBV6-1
CASSEETGEKAFF
TGTGCCAGCAGTGAAGAGACAGGCGAGAAAGCTTTCTTT
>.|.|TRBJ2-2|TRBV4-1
CASSQDLRGNTGELFF
TGCGCCAGCAGCCAAGATCTCCGGGGGAACACCGGGGAGCTGTTTTTT
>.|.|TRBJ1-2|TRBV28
CASRQDSHYGYTF
TGTGCCAGCAGGCAGGACAGCCACTATGGCTACACCTTC
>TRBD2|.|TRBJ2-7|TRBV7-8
CASSLAGTSGRMVEQYF
TGTGCCAGCAGCTTAGCGGGGACTAGCGGGAGAATGGTCGAGCAGTACTTC
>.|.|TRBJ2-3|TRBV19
CASKGSVPTDTQYF
TGTGCCAGTAAGGGGTCAGTCCCCACAGATACGCAGTATTTT
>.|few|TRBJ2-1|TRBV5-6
CASSLPGQSYNEQFF
TGTGCCAGCAGCTTACCGGGACAATCCTACAATGAGCAGTTCTTC
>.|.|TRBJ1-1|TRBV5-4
CASSFKNTEAFF
TGTGCCAGCAGCTTTAAGAACACTGAAGCTTTCTTT
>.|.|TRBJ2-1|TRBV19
CASSPTDYNEQFF
TGTGCCAGTAGCCCGACAGACTACAATGAGCAGTTCTTC
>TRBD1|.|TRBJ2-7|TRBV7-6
CASSLRRGTGSYEQYF
TGTGCCAGCAGCTTAAGAAGGGGGACAGGGTCCTACGAGCAGTACTTC
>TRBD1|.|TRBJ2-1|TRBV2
CASTGQGRYNEQFF
TGTGCCAGCACGGGACAGGGGAGGTACAATGAGCAGTTCTTC
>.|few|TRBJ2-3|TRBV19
CASSIRSPLSRSADTQYF
TGTGCCAGTAGTATACGATCCCCACTTTCACGGTCTGCAGATACGCAGTATTTT
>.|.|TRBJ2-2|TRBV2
CASSENRDTGELFF
TGTGCCAGCAGTGAAAACAGGGATACCGGGGAGCTGTTTTTT
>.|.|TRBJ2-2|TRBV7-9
CASSPRASPTGELFF
TGTGCCAGCAGCCCCAGGGCCTCCCCAACCGGGGAGCTGTTTTTT
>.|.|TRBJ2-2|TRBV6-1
CASRQGGHTGELFF
TGTGCCAGCAGACAGGGCGGTCACACCGGGGAGCTGTTTTTT
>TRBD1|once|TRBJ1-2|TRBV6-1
CASSEVAGGDYGYTF
TGTGCCAGCAGTGAAGTCGCAGGGGGCGACTATGGCTACACCTTC
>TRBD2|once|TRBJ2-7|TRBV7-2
CASSSAGAAAYEQYF
TGTGCCAGCAGTTCAGCGGGGGCGGCCGCCTACGAGCAGTACTTC
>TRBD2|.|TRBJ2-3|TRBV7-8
CASSLAWQRGSDTQYF
TGTGCCAGCAGCTTAGCGTGGCAGCGGGGCTCAGATACGCAGTATTTT
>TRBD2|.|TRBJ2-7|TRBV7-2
CASSSIAGVIHEQYF
TGTGCCAGCAGCTCTATCGCGGGAGTAATCCACGAGCAGTACTTC
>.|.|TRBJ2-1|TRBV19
CASSAGLHSYNEQFF
TGTGCCAGTAGTGCAGGACTCCATTCCTACAATGAGCAGTTCTTC
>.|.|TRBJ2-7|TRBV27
CASSPPRVSPRTYEQYF
TGTGCCAGCAGCCCACCACGGGTCTCCCCACGGACCTACGAGCAGTACTTC
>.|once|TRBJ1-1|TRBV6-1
CASSGRGNTEAFF
TGTGCCAGCAGTGGAAGGGGAAACACTGAAGCTTTCTTT
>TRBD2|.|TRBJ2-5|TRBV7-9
CASSHPSGGGQETQYF
TGTGCCAGCAGCCACCCTAGCGGGGGAGGACAAGAGACCCAGTACTTC
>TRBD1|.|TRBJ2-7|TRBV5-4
CASSNDRGISYEQYF
TGTGCCAGCAGCAATGACAGGGGCATCTCCTACGAGCAGTACTTC
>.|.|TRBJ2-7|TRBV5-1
CASSRQEVDGYEQYF
TGCGCCAGCAGCCGCCAGGAGGTTGACGGGTACGAGCAGTACTTC
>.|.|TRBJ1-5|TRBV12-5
CASGLVDWGRQPQHF
TGTGCTAGTGGTTTGGTAGATTGGGGCCGCCAGCCCCAGCATTTT
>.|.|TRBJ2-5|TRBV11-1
CASSLSSAEETQYF
TGTGCCAGCAGCTTATCTAGCGCCGAAGAGACCCAGTACTTC
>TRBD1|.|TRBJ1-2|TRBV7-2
CASSFDRARDYTF
TGTGCCAGCAGCTTTGACAGGGCGAGGGACTACACCTTC
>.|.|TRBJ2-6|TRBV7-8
CASSLGTARSGANGLTF
TGTGCCAGCAGCTTAGGGACAGCTCGCTCTGGGGCCAACGGCCTGACTTTC
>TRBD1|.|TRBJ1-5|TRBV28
CASSLQPGQENSNQPQHF
TGTGCCAGCAGTTTGCAGCCGGGACAGGAAAATAGCAATCAGCCCCAGCATTTT
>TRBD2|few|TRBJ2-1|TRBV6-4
CASSDTGGPQDEQFF
TGTGCCAGCAGTGACACGGGAGGGCCTCAGGATGAGCAGTTCTTC
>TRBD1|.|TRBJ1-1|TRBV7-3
CASSLTGVNTEAFF
TGTGCCAGCAGCTTGACAGGGGTGAACACTGAAGCTTTCTTT
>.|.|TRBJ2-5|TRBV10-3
CAISDSDGSGYETQYF
TGTGCCATCAGTGATAGTGACGGGAGCGGGTATGAGACCCAGTACTTC
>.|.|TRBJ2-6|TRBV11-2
CASSPLGGSGANVLTF
TGTGCCAGCAGCCCTCTCGGGGGCTCTGGGGCCAACGTCCTGACTTTC
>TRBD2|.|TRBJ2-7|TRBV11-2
CASSSSGGNYEQYF
TGTGCCAGCAGCTCCAGCGGGGGCAACTACGAGCAGTACTTC
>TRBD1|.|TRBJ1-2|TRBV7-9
CASSRDRGPGGYTF
TGTGCCAGCAGCCGTGACAGGGGTCCAGGAGGCTACACCTTC
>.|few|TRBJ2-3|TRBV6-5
CASSDSGGSSTQYF
TGTGCCAGCAGTGACTCGGGTGGGAGTAGTACGCAGTATTTT
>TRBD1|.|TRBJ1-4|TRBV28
CASSLYGTGGEKLFF
TGTGCCAGCAGTTTATATGGGACAGGGGGAGAAAAACTGTTTTTT
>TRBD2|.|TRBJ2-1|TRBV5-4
CASSPMTSGGSYNEQFF
TGTGCCAGCAGTCCGATGACTAGCGGGGGATCTTACAATGAGCAGTTCTTC
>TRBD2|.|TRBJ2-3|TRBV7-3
CASSPGGDTQYF
TGTGCCAGCAGCCCGGGGGGAGATACGCAGTATTTT
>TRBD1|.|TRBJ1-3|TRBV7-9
CASSFYGQGARNTIYF
TGTGCCAGCAGCTTCTACGGGCAGGGGGCAAGAAACACCATATATTTT